This T cell receptor beta chain was identified in a study of blood T cell repertoires in COVID-19. The wider study: COVID-19 samples, acute and convalescent, were from the United States, Italy and Spain. In each case, the material was cDNA or gDNA derived from T cells, B-cell-depleted T cells, or PBMCs.

The CDR3 contains 14 residues. The ends were cut back, 1 base at V and 3 bases at J, with 8 bases in the middle. Germline V gene lookup returns CDR1 KGHDR and CDR2 SFDVKD. This clone has only one observation. As originally analysed: Scientists estimated how many nucleated cells there were by amplifying reference gene primers. Only in-frame clones appear in the TCRdb table, and some are missing; sequencing was by immunoSEQ multiplex PCR. The DNA gave D and trimming, while V, J and clone size come from that table. Of 40,000 to 60,000 clones listed, around 90% are singletons. The sample taken for sequencing was peripheral blood. The receptor comes from a human donor in a cohort sampled during active COVID-19. The chain uses TRBV24-1 and TRBJ2-5; tentative D call: TRBD1 (5 bases). Here the CDR3 DNA reads TGTGCCACCAGTGATTTCACAGGCAAAGAGACCCAGTACTTC. Translation: CATSDFTGKETQYF.